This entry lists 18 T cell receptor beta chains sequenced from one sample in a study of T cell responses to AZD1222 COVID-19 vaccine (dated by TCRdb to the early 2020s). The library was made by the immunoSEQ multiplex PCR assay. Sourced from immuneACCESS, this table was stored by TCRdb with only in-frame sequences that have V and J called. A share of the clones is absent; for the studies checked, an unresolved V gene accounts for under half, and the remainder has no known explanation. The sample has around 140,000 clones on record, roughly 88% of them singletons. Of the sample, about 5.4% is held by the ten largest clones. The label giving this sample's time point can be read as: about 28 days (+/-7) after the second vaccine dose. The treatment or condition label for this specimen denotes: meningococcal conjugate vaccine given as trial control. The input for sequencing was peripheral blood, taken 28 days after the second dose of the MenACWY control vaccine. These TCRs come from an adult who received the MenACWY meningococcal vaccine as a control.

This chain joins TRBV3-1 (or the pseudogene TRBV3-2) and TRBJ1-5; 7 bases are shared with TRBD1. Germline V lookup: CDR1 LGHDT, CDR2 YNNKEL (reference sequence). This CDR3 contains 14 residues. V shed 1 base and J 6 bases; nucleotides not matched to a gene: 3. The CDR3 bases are TGTGCCAGCAGCCAAGGAGAGGGGGCTCAGCCCCAGCATTTT. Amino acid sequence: CASSQGEGAQPQHF.

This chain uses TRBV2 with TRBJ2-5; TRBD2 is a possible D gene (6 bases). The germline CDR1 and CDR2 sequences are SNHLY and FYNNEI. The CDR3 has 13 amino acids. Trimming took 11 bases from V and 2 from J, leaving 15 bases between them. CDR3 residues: CAGTRDLQETQYF. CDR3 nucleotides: TGTGCCGGCACAAGGGACTTACAAGAGACCCAGTACTTC. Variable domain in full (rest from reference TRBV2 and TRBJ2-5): EPEVTQTPSHQVTQMGQEVILRCVPISNHLYFYWYRQILGQKVEFLVSFYNNEISEKSEIFDDQFSVERPDGSNFTLKIRSTKLEDSAMYFCAGTRDLQETQYFGPGTRLLVL.

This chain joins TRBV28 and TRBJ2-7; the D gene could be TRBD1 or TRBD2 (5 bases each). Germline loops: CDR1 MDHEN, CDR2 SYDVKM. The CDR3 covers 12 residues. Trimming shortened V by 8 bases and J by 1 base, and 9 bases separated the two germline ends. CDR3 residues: CASGGNSYEQYF. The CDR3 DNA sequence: TGTGCCAGCGGGGGTAATTCCTACGAGCAGTACTTC.

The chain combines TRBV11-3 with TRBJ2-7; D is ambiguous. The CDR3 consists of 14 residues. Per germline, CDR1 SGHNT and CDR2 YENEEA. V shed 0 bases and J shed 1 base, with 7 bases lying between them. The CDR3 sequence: CASSLDPASYEQYF. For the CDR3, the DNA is TGTGCCAGCAGCTTAGACCCGGCTTCCTACGAGCAGTACTTC.

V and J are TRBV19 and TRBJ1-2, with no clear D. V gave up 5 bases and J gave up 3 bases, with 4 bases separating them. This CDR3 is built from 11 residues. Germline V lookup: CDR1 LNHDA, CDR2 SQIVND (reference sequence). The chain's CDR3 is CASSSYYGYTF. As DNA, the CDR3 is TGTGCCAGTAGTTCTTACTATGGCTACACCTTC.

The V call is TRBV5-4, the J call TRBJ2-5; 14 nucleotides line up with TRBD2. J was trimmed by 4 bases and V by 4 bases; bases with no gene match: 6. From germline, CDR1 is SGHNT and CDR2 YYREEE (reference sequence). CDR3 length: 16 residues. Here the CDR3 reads CASSPGLAGGRETQYF. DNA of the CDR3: TGTGCCAGCAGCCCTGGACTAGCGGGAGGTCGAGAGACCCAGTACTTC.

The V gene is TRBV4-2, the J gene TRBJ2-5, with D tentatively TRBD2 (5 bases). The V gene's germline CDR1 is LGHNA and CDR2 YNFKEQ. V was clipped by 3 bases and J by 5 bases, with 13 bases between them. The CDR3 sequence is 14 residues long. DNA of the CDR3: TGTGCCAGCAGCCACGGGCTAGCTCAGGAGACCCAGTACTTC. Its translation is CASSHGLAQETQYF.

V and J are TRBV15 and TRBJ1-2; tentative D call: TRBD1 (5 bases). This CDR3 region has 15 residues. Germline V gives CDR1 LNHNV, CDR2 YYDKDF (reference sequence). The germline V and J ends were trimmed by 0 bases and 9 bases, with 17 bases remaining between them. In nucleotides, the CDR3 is TGTGCCACCAGCAGAGATCTGGGGACCCCTGTGAGCTACACCTTC. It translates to CATSRDLGTPVSYTF.

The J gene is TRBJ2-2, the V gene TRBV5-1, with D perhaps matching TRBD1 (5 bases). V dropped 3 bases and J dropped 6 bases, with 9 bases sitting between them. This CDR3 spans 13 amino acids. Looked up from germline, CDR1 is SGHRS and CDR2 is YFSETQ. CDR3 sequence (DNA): TGCGCCAGCAGCTATATGGGGCCCGGGGAGCTGTTTTTT. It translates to CASSYMGPGELFF.

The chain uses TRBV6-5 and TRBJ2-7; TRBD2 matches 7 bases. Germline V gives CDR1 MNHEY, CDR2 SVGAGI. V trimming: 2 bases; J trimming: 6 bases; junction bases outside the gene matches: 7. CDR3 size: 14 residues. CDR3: CASSYLGGIFEQYF. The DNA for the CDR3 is TGTGCCAGCAGTTACCTCGGGGGGATATTCGAGCAGTACTTC.

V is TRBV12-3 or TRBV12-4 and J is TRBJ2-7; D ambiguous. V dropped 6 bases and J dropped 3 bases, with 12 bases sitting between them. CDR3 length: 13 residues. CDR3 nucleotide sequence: TGTGCCAGCAGGAAGTACTATGGCTACGAGCAGTACTTC. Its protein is CASRKYYGYEQYF.

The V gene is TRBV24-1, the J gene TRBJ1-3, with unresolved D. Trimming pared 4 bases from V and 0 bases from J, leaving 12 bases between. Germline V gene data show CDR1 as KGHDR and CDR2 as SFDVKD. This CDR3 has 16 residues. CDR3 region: CATSDPQATSGNTIYF. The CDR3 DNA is TGTGCCACCAGTGACCCTCAGGCCACCTCTGGAAACACCATATATTTT.

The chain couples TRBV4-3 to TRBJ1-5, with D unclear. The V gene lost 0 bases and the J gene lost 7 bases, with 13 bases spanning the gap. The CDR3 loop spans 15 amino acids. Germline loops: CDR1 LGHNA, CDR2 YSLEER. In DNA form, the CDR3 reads TGCGCCAGCAGCCAAGATTATCGGGGTGGGCAGCCCCAGCATTTT. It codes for CASSQDYRGGQPQHF.

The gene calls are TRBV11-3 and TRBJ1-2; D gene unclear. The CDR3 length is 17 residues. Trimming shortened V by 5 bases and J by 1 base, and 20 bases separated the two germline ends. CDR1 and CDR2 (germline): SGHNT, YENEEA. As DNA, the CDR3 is TGTGCCAGCAGCCCTTTAATGGGGAGGGAAGATAACTATGGCTACACCTTC. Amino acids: CASSPLMGREDNYGYTF.

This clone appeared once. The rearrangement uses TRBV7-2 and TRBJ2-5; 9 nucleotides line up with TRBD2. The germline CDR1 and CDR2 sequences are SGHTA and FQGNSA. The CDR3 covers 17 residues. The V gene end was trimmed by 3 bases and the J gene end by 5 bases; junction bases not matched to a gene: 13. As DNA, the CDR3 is TGTGCCAGCAGCTTGAATCAACCGGGACTAGCATTGGAGACCCAGTACTTC. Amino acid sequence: CASSLNQPGLALETQYF.

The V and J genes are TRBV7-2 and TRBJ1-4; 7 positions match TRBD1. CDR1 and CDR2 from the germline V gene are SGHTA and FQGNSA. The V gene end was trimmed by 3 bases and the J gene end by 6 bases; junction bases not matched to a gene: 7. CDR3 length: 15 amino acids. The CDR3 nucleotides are TGTGCCAGCAGCTTCCAAGGGGGCTGGGATGAAAAACTGTTTTTT. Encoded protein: CASSFQGGWDEKLFF. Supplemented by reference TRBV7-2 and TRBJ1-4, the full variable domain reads GAGVSQSPSNKVTEKGKDVELRCDPISGHTALYWYRQSLGQGLEFLIYFQGNSAPDKSGLPSDRFSAERTGGSVSTLTIQRTQQEDSAVYLCASSFQGGWDEKLFFGSGTQLSVL.

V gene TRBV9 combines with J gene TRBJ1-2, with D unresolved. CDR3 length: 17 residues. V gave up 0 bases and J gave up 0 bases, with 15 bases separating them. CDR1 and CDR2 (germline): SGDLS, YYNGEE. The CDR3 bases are TGTGCCAGCAGCGTAGATCTCCTGGCGGATCCTAACTATGGCTACACCTTC. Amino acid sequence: CASSVDLLADPNYGYTF.

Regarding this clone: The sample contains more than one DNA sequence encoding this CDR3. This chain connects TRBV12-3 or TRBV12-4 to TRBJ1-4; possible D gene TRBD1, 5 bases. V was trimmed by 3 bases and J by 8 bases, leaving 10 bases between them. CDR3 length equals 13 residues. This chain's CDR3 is CASSFGGREKLFF. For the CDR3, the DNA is TGTGCCAGCAGTTTTGGGGGTCGGGAAAAACTGTTTTTT.